This passage covers 5 T cell receptor beta chains from one sample sequenced in a study of early T cells in non-severe SARS-CoV-2 infection. TCRdb redid the calling of the 5' RACE reads with MiXCR, one entry per CDR3 protein. In the table there are some 82,000 distinct CDR3 sequences, over 10% of which are singletons. The source material was whole blood. All receptors derive from an adult who was a healthcare worker with PCR-confirmed SARS-CoV-2 infection or an uninfected control (not recorded which).

This chain links TRBV5-1 with TRBJ1-3, with D perhaps matching TRBD1 (5 bases). Trimming shortened V by 4 bases and J by 0 bases, and 11 bases separated the two germline ends. Germline CDR1 is SGHRS and CDR2 is YFSETQ. The CDR3 totals 15 residues. The CDR3 loop is CASSKDTGSGNTIYF. CDR3 coding DNA: TGCGCCAGCAGCAAGGACACCGGCTCTGGAAACACCATATATTTT.

The rearrangement uses TRBV27 and TRBJ1-6, with D possibly TRBD1 on 6 matching bases. The CDR3 has 16 residues. Germline values: CDR1 MNHEY, CDR2 SMNVEV (reference sequence). Trimming left V 5 bases short and J 1 base short, with 12 bases between. In DNA form, the CDR3 reads TGTGCCAGCAGTAGCACAGGGTGGTCCTATAATTCACCCCTCCACTTT. Encoded protein: CASSSTGWSYNSPLHF.

This clonotype has at least ten counts. This sequence joins TRBV12-3 or TRBV12-4 and TRBJ2-7; 11 positions agree with TRBD2. The ends lost 6 bases at V and 3 bases at J; junction bases unmatched: 4. This CDR3 is built from 14 residues. Here the CDR3 DNA reads TGTGCCAGCAGCCCTAGCGGGAGGAGCTACGAGCAGTACTTC. It is translated as CASSPSGRSYEQYF.

In this sample, this clonotype turned up a few times. This sequence joins TRBV2 and TRBJ2-5; 8 bases are a match to TRBD1. Germline assignment: CDR1 SNHLY and CDR2 FYNNEI. V lost 3 bases and J lost 2; bases outside the gene matches: 5. The CDR3 loop spans 15 amino acids. CDR3 nucleotides: TGTGCCAGCAGTGAGGCCAGGGGGCCACAAGAGACCCAGTACTTC. Protein product: CASSEARGPQETQYF.

There are many counts of this clonotype. The V gene is TRBV11-3, the J gene TRBJ1-2, with 8 bases identical to TRBD1. The germline CDR1 and CDR2 sequences are SGHNT and YENEEA. Trimming removed 5 bases from V and 5 bases from J; junction bases left unmatched: 10. CDR3 length equals 15 residues. This CDR3 is CASSTDRVARYGYTF. In DNA form, the CDR3 reads TGTGCCAGCAGCACGGACAGGGTCGCGAGATATGGCTACACCTTC.